These 2 T cell receptor beta chains were all obtained from the same sample, sequenced in a study of T-cell reconstitution after alpha-beta-depleted transplantation in children. The TCRbeta library incorporated unique molecular identifiers. MiXCR, applied by TCRdb to the PCR reads, yields one record per CDR3 protein. The table includes about 590,000 distinct CDR3 sequences, around 13% detected once. Material: PBMCs, mostly from graft donor cells, obtained 360 days after TCRalphabeta/CD19-depleted stem cell transplant. The receptors were gathered from a male patient under 18 who had a stem cell transplant for acute myeloid leukemia, so the T cells may come from the graft donor.

This clonotype has only a few counts. This sequence joins TRBV12-3 or TRBV12-4 and TRBJ2-5; 10 bases match TRBD2. Germline trimming cut 5 bases from V and 7 bases from J; bases unmatched to any gene: 10. This CDR3 comprises 15 residues. CDR3 nucleotide sequence: TGTGCCAGCAGTGCCGGTGGACTAGCGGTCTGGACCCAGTACTTC. The encoded protein is CASSAGGLAVWTQYF.

The rearrangement joins TRBV30 to TRBJ2-2; no firm D call. V gave up 1 base and J gave up 0 bases, with 6 bases separating them. Germline V lookup: CDR1 GTSNPN, CDR2 SVGIG (reference sequence). This CDR3 comprises 14 residues. The CDR3 DNA is TGTGCCTGGAGTGGTCTGTCGAACACCGGGGAGCTGTTTTTT. Translated: CAWSGLSNTGELFF.